Each of the 10 T cell receptor beta chains below was sequenced from the same sample in a study of shared clonotypes between healthy human individuals. TCRdb's table, derived via immunoSEQ multiplex PCR, lists solely in-frame clones and lacks some. The sample lists around 99,000 clones, roughly three quarters occurring once. Sequenced sample: memory CD8+ T cells sorted from blood. Described subset: CD45RO+ cells pooled with CCR7-negative TemRA cells. All receptors come from a man aged 30-40 years in good health.

This clone was observed a single time. CDR3 residues: CASSGRTIQFF. The CDR3 DNA sequence: TGTGCCAGCAGTGGACGTACTATTCAGTTCTTC. The chain is built from TRBV6-6 and TRBJ2-1; unclear D gene. Germline V CDR1 and CDR2: MNHNY, SVGAGI (reference sequence). Trimming took off 5 bases at V and 13 bases at J, with 12 bases between the two ends. CDR3 length equals 11 residues.

The chain joins TRBV19 to TRBJ1-1; D is ambiguous. Germline V gene lookup returns CDR1 LNHDA and CDR2 SQIVND (reference sequence). V was pared by 3 bases and J by 10 bases, with 18 bases between. The CDR3 consists of 14 residues. CDR3 sequence: CASSIPRRLGTAFF. Written as DNA, the CDR3 is TGTGCCAGTAGTATTCCAAGAAGATTGGGAACAGCTTTCTTT.

V usage is TRBV11-2 and J usage is TRBJ2-5, with 7 bases aligning to TRBD1. Germline V gene sequence: CDR1 SGHAT, CDR2 FQNNGV. This CDR3 has 18 amino acids. V lost 3 bases and J lost 2; bases outside the gene matches: 15. DNA for the CDR3: TGTGCCAGCAGCTTCCACAGGGGATGGGAACAGGGGCAAGAGACCCAGTACTTC. Translation: CASSFHRGWEQGQETQYF.

The chain employs TRBV2 and TRBJ2-7; TRBD1 might be the D (6 bases). This CDR3 is 17 amino acids long. V dropped 1 base and J dropped 4 bases, with 20 bases sitting between them. Per germline, CDR1 SNHLY and CDR2 FYNNEI. CDR3 coding DNA: TGTGCCAGCAGTGAAGGTCTGTCGGGCAGGGGAGCGTACGAGCAGTACTTC. This codes for CASSEGLSGRGAYEQYF.

This chain joins TRBV28 and TRBJ2-5; 10 bases line up with TRBD2. V lost 5 bases, J lost 1 base, and 7 bases stayed unmatched. Per germline, CDR1 MDHEN and CDR2 SYDVKM. The CDR3 has 16 residues. The CDR3 DNA reads TGTGCCAGCAGTCCTGAGCGGGAGGGCCCCCAAGAGACCCAGTACTTC. Protein product: CASSPEREGPQETQYF.

The V and J genes are TRBV7-9 and TRBJ2-7; D possibly corresponds to TRBD1 (5 bases). The germline V and J ends were trimmed by 1 base and 2 bases, with 12 bases remaining between them. The length of the CDR3 is 15 residues. Per the germline V gene, CDR1 is SEHNR and CDR2 is FQNEAQ (reference sequence). The CDR3 region has the DNA TGTGCCAGCAGCTTAGGTCAGGGAAGAACCTACGAGCAGTACTTC. This sequence encodes CASSLGQGRTYEQYF.

V usage is TRBV28 and J usage is TRBJ2-1, with D perhaps matching TRBD2 (6 bases). This CDR3 comprises 11 residues. The germline gives CDR1 MDHEN, CDR2 SYDVKM. Between the trimmed V and J ends, which lost 5 bases and 9 bases, there was a span of 8 bases. CDR3 loop: CASSRGGEQFF. CDR3 nucleotides: TGTGCCAGCAGTCGGGGAGGTGAGCAGTTCTTC.

This chain connects TRBV5-1 to TRBJ1-1; D unclear. This CDR3 spans 13 amino acids. Trimming took off 2 bases at V and 6 bases at J, with 11 bases between the two ends. Looked up from germline, CDR1 is SGHRS and CDR2 is YFSETQ. CDR3 nucleotides: TGCGCCAGCAGCTTAGGGTTTTCCGCTGAAGCTTTCTTT. This encodes CASSLGFSAEAFF. Full variable domain (remainder filled in from reference TRBV5-1 and TRBJ1-1): KAGVTQTPRYLIKTRGQQVTLSCSPISGHRSVSWYQQTPGQGLQFLFEYFSETQRNKGNFPGRFSGRQFSNSRSEMNVSTLELGDSALYLCASSLGFSAEAFFGQGTRLTVV.

The CDR3 protein is CASSSNRGQAQHF. CDR3 nucleotides: TGTGCCAGTAGTTCCAACCGCGGACAAGCCCAGCATTTT. The J gene is TRBJ1-5, the V gene TRBV19; a weak D match, TRBD1 (5 bases). In germline, CDR1 is LNHDA, CDR2 SQIVND (reference sequence). Trimming stripped 5 bases from V and 11 bases from J, with 16 bases between. There are 13 residues in the CDR3.

This clone was counted many times. The gene calls are TRBV6-5 and TRBJ2-1; possibly TRBD1 for D (6 bases). CDR3 size: 15 residues. Germline V CDR1 and CDR2: MNHEY, SVGAGI. Trimming took 6 bases from V and 0 from J, leaving 12 bases between them. CDR3 bases: TGTGCCAGCAGACCAGGGGCGAGCTCCTACAATGAGCAGTTCTTC. It specifies CASRPGASSYNEQFF.